This T cell receptor beta chain is from a study of cytotoxic CD8 clonotypes in ibrutinib-treated CLL. TCRdb's table, derived via immunoSEQ multiplex PCR, lists solely in-frame clones and lacks some. The sample lists some 310,000 clones; around four fifths were seen once. The germline V and J ends were trimmed by 0 bases and 2 bases, with 11 bases remaining between them. The germline V gene encodes CDR1 MNHEY and CDR2 SMNVEV (reference sequence). This CDR3 has 16 residues. This clone has just one count. This clonotype was obtained from a human donor with chronic lymphocytic leukemia. The source was PBMCs, collected before ibrutinib treatment. The rearrangement joins TRBV27 to TRBJ1-3, with D perhaps TRBD1 (6 bases). CDR3 sequence: CASSLSIRGPGNTIYF. The CDR3, as DNA: TGTGCCAGCAGTTTATCGATTCGGGGGCCTGGAAACACCATATATTTT.